Reported below is one T cell receptor beta chain. Its antigen is not known. The record originates from a study of early T cells in non-severe SARS-CoV-2 infection. Study background: With bulk RNA from unsorted whole blood as input, sequencing yielded unpaired chains. Study-level results: Matching results from VDJdb favored anti-spike CD8 responses, leaving private and CD4 specificities undetected.

Unique molecular identifiers (one per individual cDNA molecule) were attached. TCRdb itself ran the 5' RACE reads through MiXCR, one entry per CDR3 protein. In the table there are fewer than 35,000 distinct CDR3 sequences, about 5.7% of which are singletons. V lost 1 base and J 0 bases, leaving 10 bases between the germline ends. The CDR3 length is 17 residues. V and J are TRBV12-3 or TRBV12-4 and TRBJ2-6; D is possibly TRBD1 (6 bases). Sequenced: whole blood. The sequence was obtained from an adult who was a healthcare worker with PCR-confirmed SARS-CoV-2 infection or an uninfected control (not recorded which). The CDR3 spells CASSLVMTGSGANVLTF. In nucleotides, the CDR3 is TGTGCCAGCAGTTTAGTTATGACAGGCTCTGGGGCCAACGTCCTGACTTTC.